The 9 T cell receptor beta chains in this list originate from one sample, sequenced in a study of blood T cell repertoires in COVID-19. Profiling relied on immunoSEQ multiplex PCR, and the TCRdb table lists in-frame clones only, not all of them. The sample has hundreds of thousands of clones, 85% to 90% seen once. Sequencing was carried out using PBMCs or T cells enriched from blood (not recorded which). These receptors were collected from a woman in her fifties or sixties who had recovered from COVID-19.

This chain uses TRBV27 with TRBJ2-7; 11 bases match TRBD2. Losses at the gene ends were 4 bases for V and 4 bases for J; bases not matched to a gene: 12. CDR1 is MNHEY, CDR2 SMNVEV, per germline (reference sequence). The length of the CDR3 is 17 residues. The chain's CDR3 is CASSSLGLAARGYEQYF. For the CDR3, the DNA is TGTGCCAGCAGTTCCCTGGGACTAGCGGCCCGGGGGTACGAGCAGTACTTC.

This clone has a single count. The chain employs TRBV2 and TRBJ1-6; no firm D call. Trimming removed 4 bases from V and 9 bases from J, with 16 bases in between. Germline assignment: CDR1 SNHLY and CDR2 FYNNEI. CDR3 length: 15 residues. In DNA form, the CDR3 reads TGTGCCAGCAGTGTCTTGGCTGGATCGGGTTCACCCCTCCACTTT. Its protein is CASSVLAGSGSPLHF.

This clone was detected many times. CDR3 in DNA: TGCGCCAGCAGCCAACCCATGGGCGGGAGATCCTACAATGAGCAGTTCTTC. This encodes CASSQPMGGRSYNEQFF. The gene calls are TRBV4-1 and TRBJ2-1, with 7 bases lining up with TRBD2. This CDR3 has 17 residues. Germline V gives CDR1 MGHRA, CDR2 YSYEKL. The junction had 8 bases not matched to a gene; V was cut back by 2 bases and J by 1 base.

The genes are TRBV5-5 and TRBJ2-1, with 11 bases that match TRBD2. Germline V lookup: CDR1 SGHKS, CDR2 YYEKEE (reference sequence). The ends lost 2 bases at V and 0 bases at J; junction bases unmatched: 10. The CDR3 covers 19 residues. CDR3 residues: CASSLLAGVGVGSYNEQFF. The DNA for the CDR3 is TGTGCCAGCAGCTTACTAGCGGGAGTAGGGGTTGGCTCCTACAATGAGCAGTTCTTC.

The genes are TRBV5-1 and TRBJ1-5, with D hard to call. Germline lookup yields CDR1 SGHRS and CDR2 YFSETQ. The CDR3 extends over 14 amino acids. V lost 4 bases to trimming and J lost 2 bases, with 10 bases between them. CDR3 loop: CASSKEWGNQPQHF. The CDR3 DNA is TGCGCCAGCAGCAAGGAGTGGGGCAATCAGCCCCAGCATTTT.

CDR3 region: CASSKTGADGYTF. In DNA form, the CDR3 reads TGTGCCAGCAGTAAAACAGGGGCGGATGGCTACACCTTC. The chain combines TRBV6-5 with TRBJ1-2; TRBD1 agrees at 7 bases. The CDR3 has 13 amino acids. Trimming removed 5 bases from V and 6 bases from J; junction bases left unmatched: 6. Germline CDR1 and CDR2: MNHEY and SVGAGI.

The chain is built from TRBV28 and TRBJ2-2, with 11 bases fitting TRBD1. V lost 3 bases, J lost 8 bases, and 8 bases stayed unmatched. Looked up from germline, CDR1 is MDHEN and CDR2 is SYDVKM. The CDR3 is made up of 16 amino acids. Here the CDR3 DNA reads TGTGCCAGCAGTTTCGGGACAGGGGGTGGATCGGGGGAGCTGTTTTTT. Protein sequence: CASSFGTGGGSGELFF.

The rearrangement uses TRBV7-9 and TRBJ2-1; D may be TRBD2 (5 bases). Deletions cut 1 base from V and 9 bases from J, with 13 bases between. CDR3 length equals 14 residues. Looked up from germline, CDR1 is SEHNR and CDR2 is FQNEAQ (reference sequence). The CDR3 region has the DNA TGTGCCAGCAGCTTAGGAGACTACGACGGTGAGCAGTTCTTC. Its protein is CASSLGDYDGEQFF.

This chain connects TRBV5-8 to TRBJ1-1, with D perhaps TRBD1 (5 bases). The CDR3 contains 16 residues. The ends were cut back, 0 bases at V and 0 bases at J, with 12 bases in the middle. Germline V lookup: CDR1 SGHTS, CDR2 YDEGEE. CDR3: CASSLGGGRMNTEAFF. For the CDR3, the DNA is TGTGCCAGCAGCTTGGGCGGGGGGAGAATGAACACTGAAGCTTTCTTT.